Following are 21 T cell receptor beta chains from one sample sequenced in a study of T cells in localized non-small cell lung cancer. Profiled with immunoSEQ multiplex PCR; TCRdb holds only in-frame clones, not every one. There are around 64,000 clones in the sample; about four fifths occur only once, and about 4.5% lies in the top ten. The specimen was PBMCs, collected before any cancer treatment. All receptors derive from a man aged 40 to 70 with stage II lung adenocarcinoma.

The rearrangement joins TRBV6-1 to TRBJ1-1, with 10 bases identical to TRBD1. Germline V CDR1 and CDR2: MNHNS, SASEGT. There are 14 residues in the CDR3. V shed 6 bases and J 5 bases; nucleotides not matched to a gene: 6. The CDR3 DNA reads TGTGCCAGCAGATGGGGGACAGGGGTTACTGAAGCTTTCTTT. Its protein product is CASRWGTGVTEAFF.

For the CDR3, the DNA is TGCAGCGGGGGACAAACCGGGGAGCTGTTTTTT. Protein sequence: CSGGQTGELFF. V and J are TRBV29-1 and TRBJ2-2; D may be TRBD1 (6 bases). Germline lookup yields CDR1 SQVTM and CDR2 ANQGSEA. The CDR3 extends over 11 amino acids. Trimming cost V 7 bases and J 5 bases, with 8 bases left between them.

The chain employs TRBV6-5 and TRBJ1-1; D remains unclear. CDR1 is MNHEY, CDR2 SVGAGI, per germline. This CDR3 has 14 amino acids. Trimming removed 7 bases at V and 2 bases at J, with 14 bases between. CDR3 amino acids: CASTQDQVNTEAFF. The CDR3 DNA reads TGTGCCAGCACCCAGGACCAGGTCAACACTGAAGCTTTCTTT.

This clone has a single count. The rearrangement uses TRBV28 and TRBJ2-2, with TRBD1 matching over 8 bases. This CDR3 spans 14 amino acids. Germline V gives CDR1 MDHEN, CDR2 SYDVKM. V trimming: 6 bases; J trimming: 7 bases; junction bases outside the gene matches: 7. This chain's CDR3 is CASRRNRGSGELFF. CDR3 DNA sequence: TGTGCCAGCAGGCGTAACAGGGGGAGCGGGGAGCTGTTTTTT.

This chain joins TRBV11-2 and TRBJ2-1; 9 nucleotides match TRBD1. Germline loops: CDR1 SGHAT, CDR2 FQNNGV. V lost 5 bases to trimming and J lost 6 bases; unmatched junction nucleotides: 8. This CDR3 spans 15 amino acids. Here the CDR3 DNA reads TGTGCCAGCAGCCGAGGGACAGGGTTTGTCAATGAGCAGTTCTTC. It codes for CASSRGTGFVNEQFF.

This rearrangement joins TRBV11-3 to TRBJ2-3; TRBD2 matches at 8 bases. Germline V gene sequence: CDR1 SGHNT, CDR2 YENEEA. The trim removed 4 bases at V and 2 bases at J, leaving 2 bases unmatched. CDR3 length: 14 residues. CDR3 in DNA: TGTGCCAGCAGCTCGGGACTAGACACAGATACGCAGTATTTT. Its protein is CASSSGLDTDTQYF.

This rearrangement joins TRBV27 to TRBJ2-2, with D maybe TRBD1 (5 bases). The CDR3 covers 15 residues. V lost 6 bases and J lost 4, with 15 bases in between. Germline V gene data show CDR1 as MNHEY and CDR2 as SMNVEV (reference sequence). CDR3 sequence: CASRGPGSITGELFF. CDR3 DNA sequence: TGTGCCAGCAGGGGGCCCGGGTCAATCACCGGGGAGCTGTTTTTT.

The CDR3 is CASSALQGARLNTEAFF. CDR3 DNA sequence: TGTGCCAGCAGTGCCTTACAGGGGGCAAGATTGAACACTGAAGCTTTCTTT. V is TRBV6-1 and J is TRBJ1-1; 9 nucleotides line up with TRBD1. The CDR3 loop spans 17 amino acids. Germline V CDR1 and CDR2: MNHNS, SASEGT. V lost 4 bases and J lost 0; bases outside the gene matches: 9.

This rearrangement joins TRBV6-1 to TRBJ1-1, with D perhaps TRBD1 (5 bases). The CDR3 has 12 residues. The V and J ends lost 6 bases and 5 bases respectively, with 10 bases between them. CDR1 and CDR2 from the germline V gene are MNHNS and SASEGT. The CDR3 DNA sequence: TGTGCCAGCAGGGCGGCAGGGACTGAAGCTTTCTTT. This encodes CASRAAGTEAFF.

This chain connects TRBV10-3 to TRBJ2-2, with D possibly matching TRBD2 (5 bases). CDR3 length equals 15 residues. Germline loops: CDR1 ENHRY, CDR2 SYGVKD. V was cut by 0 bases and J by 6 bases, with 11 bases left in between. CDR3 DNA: TGTGCCATCAGTGAGTCGGTGACTATATCCGGGGAGCTGTTTTTT. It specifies CAISESVTISGELFF.

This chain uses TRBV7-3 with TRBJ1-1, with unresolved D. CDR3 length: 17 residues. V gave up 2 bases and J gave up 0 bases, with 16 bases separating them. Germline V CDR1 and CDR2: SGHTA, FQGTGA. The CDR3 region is CASSLGPPQSLNTEAFF. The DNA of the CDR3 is TGTGCCAGCAGCTTAGGGCCCCCGCAGAGCCTGAACACTGAAGCTTTCTTT.

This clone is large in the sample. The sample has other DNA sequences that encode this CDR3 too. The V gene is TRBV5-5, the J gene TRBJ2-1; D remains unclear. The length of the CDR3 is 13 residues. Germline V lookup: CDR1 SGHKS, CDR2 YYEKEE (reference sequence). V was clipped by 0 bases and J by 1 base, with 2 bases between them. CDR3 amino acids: CASSLDSYNEQFF. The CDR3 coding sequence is TGTGCCAGCAGCTTGGATTCCTACAATGAGCAGTTCTTC.

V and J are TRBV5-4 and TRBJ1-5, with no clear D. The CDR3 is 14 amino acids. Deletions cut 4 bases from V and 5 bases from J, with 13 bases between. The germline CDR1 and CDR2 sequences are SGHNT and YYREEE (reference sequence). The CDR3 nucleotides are TGTGCCAGCAGCCTCGGAAATATTGATCAGCCCCAGCATTTT. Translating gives CASSLGNIDQPQHF.

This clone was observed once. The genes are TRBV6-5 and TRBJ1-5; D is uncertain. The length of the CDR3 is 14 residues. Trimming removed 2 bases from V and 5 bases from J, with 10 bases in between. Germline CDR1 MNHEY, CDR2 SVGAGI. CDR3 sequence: CASSYGSGDQPQHF. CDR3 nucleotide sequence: TGTGCCAGCAGTTACGGGAGCGGGGATCAGCCCCAGCATTTT.

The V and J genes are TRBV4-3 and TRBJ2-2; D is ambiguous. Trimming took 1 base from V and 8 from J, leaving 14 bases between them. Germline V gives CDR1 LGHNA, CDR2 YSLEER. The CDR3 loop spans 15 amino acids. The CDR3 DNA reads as TGCGCCAGCAGCCAAGTACCCGATACCGAAGGGGAGCTGTTTTTT. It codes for CASSQVPDTEGELFF.

CDR3 residues: CSVLTLAVIHNEQFF. CDR3 DNA: TGCAGCGTGCTTACCCTAGCGGTTATCCACAATGAGCAGTTCTTC. V usage is TRBV29-1 and J usage is TRBJ2-1; 7 bases align to TRBD2. The germline gives CDR1 SQVTM, CDR2 ANQGSEA. V shed 6 bases, J shed 5 bases, and the junction held 13 bases outside the gene matches. This CDR3 is built from 15 residues.

CDR3 residues: CSVQGEGYNEQFF. Written as DNA, the CDR3 is TGCAGCGTCCAGGGGGAGGGCTACAATGAGCAGTTCTTC. This chain uses TRBV29-1 with TRBJ2-1; D possibly uses TRBD1 or TRBD2 (7 bases each). The CDR3 has 13 amino acids. The ends were cut back, 6 bases at V and 3 bases at J, with 12 bases in the middle. Germline CDR1 SQVTM, CDR2 ANQGSEA.

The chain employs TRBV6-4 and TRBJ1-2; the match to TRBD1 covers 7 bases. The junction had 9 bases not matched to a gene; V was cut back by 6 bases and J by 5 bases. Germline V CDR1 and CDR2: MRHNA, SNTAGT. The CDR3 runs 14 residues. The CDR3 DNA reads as TGTGCCAGCAGAGGGCAGGGGGAAGGGTATGGCTACACCTTC. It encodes CASRGQGEGYGYTF.

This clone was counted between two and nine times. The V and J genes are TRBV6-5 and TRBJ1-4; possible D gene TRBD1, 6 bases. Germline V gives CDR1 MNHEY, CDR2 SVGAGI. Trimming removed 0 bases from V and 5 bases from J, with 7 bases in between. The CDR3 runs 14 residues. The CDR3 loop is CASSYSQGNEKLFF. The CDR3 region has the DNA TGTGCCAGCAGTTACTCCCAGGGGAATGAAAAACTGTTTTTT.

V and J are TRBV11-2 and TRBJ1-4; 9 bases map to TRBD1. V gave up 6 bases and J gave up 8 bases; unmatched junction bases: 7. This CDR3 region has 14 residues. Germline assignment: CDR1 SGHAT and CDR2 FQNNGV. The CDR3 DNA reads TGTGCCAGCAGTGTGGGACAGGGACTGGAAAAACTGTTTTTT. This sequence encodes CASSVGQGLEKLFF.

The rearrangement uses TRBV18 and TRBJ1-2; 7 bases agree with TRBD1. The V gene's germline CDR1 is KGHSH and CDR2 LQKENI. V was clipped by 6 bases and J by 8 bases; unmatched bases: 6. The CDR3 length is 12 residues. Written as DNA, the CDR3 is TGTGCCAGCTCCCAAGACAGGGACGGCTACACCTTC. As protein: CASSQDRDGYTF.